The sequence of this T cell receptor beta chain was determined in a study of blood T cell repertoires in COVID-19. Profiling relied on immunoSEQ multiplex PCR, and the TCRdb table lists in-frame clones only, not all of them. The sample shows 100,000 to 150,000 clones, roughly 80% of them seen only once. This sequence was found in a human donor in a cohort sampled during active COVID-19. Sequencing used peripheral blood.

CDR3: CASSYRPLRGSYNSPLHF. Written as DNA, the CDR3 is TGTGCCAGCAGCTACAGGCCCCTCCGAGGTTCCTATAATTCACCCCTCCACTTT. The genes are TRBV21-1 and TRBJ1-6; the table's D call, TRBD1, was not checked against the DNA. TRBV21-1 is described as a pseudogene. The CDR3 runs 18 residues.